The T cell receptor beta chain under discussion was sequenced for a study of T cells in Graves' hyperthyroidism and ophthalmopathy. Study-wide points: A 13 V-J model separated ophthalmopathy from stable hyperthyroidism. Blood also showed most of the thyroid clonotypes that were expanded above 0.001.

Template material for amplifying TCR beta CDR3 regions consisted of RNA transcripts. HTBI primers drove first-round RT-PCR of the TCR CDR3. TCRdb re-analysed the multiplex PCR reads in MiXCR, keeping a single row per CDR3 protein. The profile covers around 300,000 distinct CDR3 sequences, with approximately 15% appearing a single time and less than 8% taken by the ten largest. V dropped 4 bases and J dropped 0 bases, with 8 bases sitting between them. The CDR3 covers 15 residues. From germline, CDR1 is SGHRS and CDR2 YFSETQ. Stable Graves' hyperthyroidism meant no ophthalmopathy progression within 18 months. Clinical symptoms, serum thyroxine, TRAb, thyroid ultrasound and orbital computed tomography established diagnosis. In its sample, this clonotype was seen a few times. The target antigen is unknown.

Sequenced input: blood. The clonotype was recovered from a woman between 40 and 55 years old with Graves' hyperthyroidism. The V and J genes are TRBV5-1 and TRBJ2-6; D is unresolved. The DNA of the CDR3 is TGCGCCAGCAGCCCGGCCCCCTCTGGGGCCAACGTCCTGACTTTC. Translating gives CASSPAPSGANVLTF.